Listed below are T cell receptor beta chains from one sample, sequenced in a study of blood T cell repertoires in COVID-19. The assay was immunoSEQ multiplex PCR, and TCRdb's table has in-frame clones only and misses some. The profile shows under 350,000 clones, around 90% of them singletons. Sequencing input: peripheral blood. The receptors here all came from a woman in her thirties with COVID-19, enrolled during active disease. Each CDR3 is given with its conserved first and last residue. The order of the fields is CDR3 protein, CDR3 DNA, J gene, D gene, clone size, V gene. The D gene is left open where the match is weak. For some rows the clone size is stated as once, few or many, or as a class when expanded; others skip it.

cdr3_aa: CASSTGTVNTGELFF; cdr3_nt: TGTGCCAGCAGCACCGGGACAGTCAACACCGGGGAGCTGTTTTTT; j_call: TRBJ2-2; d_call: TRBD1; clone_size: NA; v_call: TRBV19
cdr3_aa: CASSPTSGSADTQYF; cdr3_nt: TGTGCCAGCAGCCCGACTAGCGGGAGCGCAGATACGCAGTATTTT; j_call: TRBJ2-3; d_call: TRBD2; clone_size: NA; v_call: TRBV7-6
cdr3_aa: CASSSPPSGSTDTQYF; cdr3_nt: TGCGCCAGCAGCTCCCCCCCTAGCGGCAGCACAGATACGCAGTATTTT; j_call: TRBJ2-3; d_call: TRBD2; clone_size: NA; v_call: TRBV5-1
cdr3_aa: CAISEPGTDITGELFF; cdr3_nt: TGTGCCATCAGTGAGCCCGGGACAGATATTACCGGGGAGCTGTTTTTT; j_call: TRBJ2-2; d_call: TRBD1; clone_size: NA; v_call: TRBV10-3
cdr3_aa: CASSGGQYSNQPQHF; cdr3_nt: TGTGCCAGTAGTGGCGGACAGTATAGCAATCAGCCCCAGCATTTT; j_call: TRBJ1-5; d_call: NA; clone_size: NA; v_call: TRBV19
cdr3_aa: CASSQETGDNSPLHF; cdr3_nt: TGTGCCAGCAGCCAAGAGACAGGGGACAATTCACCCCTCCACTTT; j_call: TRBJ1-6; d_call: TRBD1; clone_size: once; v_call: TRBV4-2
cdr3_aa: CASPQAFGTDTQYF; cdr3_nt: TGTGCCAGTCCTCAGGCTTTTGGCACAGATACGCAGTATTTT; j_call: TRBJ2-3; d_call: NA; clone_size: once; v_call: TRBV2
cdr3_aa: CATSRDPRINEQFF; cdr3_nt: TGTGCCACCAGCAGAGATCCGAGAATAAATGAGCAGTTCTTC; j_call: TRBJ2-1; d_call: NA; clone_size: NA; v_call: TRBV15
cdr3_aa: CASNGTGIRRGYTF; cdr3_nt: TGTGCCAGCAACGGGACAGGGATTAGGCGGGGCTACACCTTC; j_call: TRBJ1-2; d_call: NA; clone_size: NA; v_call: TRBV21-1
cdr3_aa: CASSIVQRSRYTF; cdr3_nt: TGTGCCAGCAGCATTGTACAAAGAAGTCGCTACACCTTC; j_call: TRBJ1-2; d_call: NA; clone_size: NA; v_call: TRBV21-1
cdr3_aa: CASARNQPQHF; cdr3_nt: TGTGCCAGCGCCCGGAATCAGCCCCAGCATTTT; j_call: TRBJ1-5; d_call: NA; clone_size: NA; v_call: TRBV6-5
cdr3_aa: CASSIGQGATNDGYTF; cdr3_nt: TGTGCCAGCTCAATCGGACAGGGGGCGACCAACGATGGCTACACCTTC; j_call: TRBJ1-2; d_call: TRBD1; clone_size: NA; v_call: TRBV18
cdr3_aa: CASSRGLAGAAGELFF; cdr3_nt: TGCGCCAGCAGCCGCGGACTAGCGGGCGCGGCCGGGGAGCTGTTTTTT; j_call: TRBJ2-2; d_call: TRBD2; clone_size: NA; v_call: TRBV4-1
cdr3_aa: CASSHARAREKLFF; cdr3_nt: TGCGCCAGCAGCCATGCCAGGGCTCGGGAAAAACTGTTTTTT; j_call: TRBJ1-4; d_call: NA; clone_size: NA; v_call: TRBV4-1
cdr3_aa: CASSFPSGGYTF; cdr3_nt: TGTGCCAGCAGCTTCCCCTCGGGGGGCTACACCTTC; j_call: TRBJ1-2; d_call: NA; clone_size: NA; v_call: TRBV5-4
cdr3_aa: CASTQGAGNEQFF; cdr3_nt: TGTGCCAGCACCCAGGGGGCCGGGAATGAGCAGTTCTTC; j_call: TRBJ2-1; d_call: TRBD1; clone_size: NA; v_call: TRBV18